Reported below is one T cell receptor (beta chain). Sequencing was performed with immunoSEQ multiplex PCR; in TCRdb, only in-frame clones are kept and a portion is missing. The sample has roughly 56,000 clones; more than 80% are singletons. These data are taken from a study of T cell changes during pregnancy in multiple sclerosis. Trimming shortened V by 4 bases and J by 0 bases, and 14 bases separated the two germline ends. CDR3 size: 16 residues. Germline CDR1 is SGHRS and CDR2 is YFSETQ. The rearrangement links TRBV5-1 to TRBJ2-1, with D possibly TRBD1 on 5 matching bases. The sequenced sample was CD4+ T cells from peripheral blood mononuclear cells, obtained after pregnancy. The TCR was taken from a female donor in good health, enrolled as a control in a pregnancy study. The CDR3 sequence: CASSALQVSSYNEQFF. DNA of the CDR3: TGCGCCAGCAGCGCTTTACAGGTTAGCTCCTACAATGAGCAGTTCTTC.